This T cell receptor (beta chain) was observed in a study of T-cell memory formation after mild COVID-19. On the study more broadly: Across donors, TCR clusters were largely donor specific.

By sample share, this clonotype is medium-sized (0.01 to 0.1%). One entry per CDR3 protein results from TCRdb running MiXCR on the 5' RACE reads. The sample contains some 130,000 distinct CDR3 sequences, over 15% of which appear only once. The sequence was collected from a man in his late teens or twenties who had mild COVID-19 (a few samples of this study predate the infection). Cell type and time point are not known. Sequenced sample: PBMCs or a T cell subset sorted from them (not recorded which).

CDR3 in DNA: TGTGCCAGCAGCTTAAGGGGGGGCTCGAACACCGGGGAGCTGTTTTTT. This sequence encodes CASSLRGGSNTGELFF. The rearrangement links TRBV7-3 to TRBJ2-2; a possible D gene is TRBD2 (7 bases). The germline V and J ends were trimmed by 1 base and 0 bases, with 9 bases remaining between them. Germline CDR1 SGHTA, CDR2 FQGTGA. This CDR3 spans 16 amino acids.